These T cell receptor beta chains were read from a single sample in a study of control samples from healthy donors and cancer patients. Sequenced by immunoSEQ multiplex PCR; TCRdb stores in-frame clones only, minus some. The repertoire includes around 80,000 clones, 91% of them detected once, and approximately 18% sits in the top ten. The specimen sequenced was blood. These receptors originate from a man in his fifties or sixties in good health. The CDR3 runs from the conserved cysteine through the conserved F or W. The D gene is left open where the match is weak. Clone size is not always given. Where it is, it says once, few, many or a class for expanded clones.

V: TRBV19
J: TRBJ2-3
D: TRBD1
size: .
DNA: TGTGCCAGTAGTATGGAGGACAGGCCCACAGATACGCAGTATTTT
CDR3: CASSMEDRPTDTQYF

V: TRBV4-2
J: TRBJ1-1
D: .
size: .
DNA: TGTGCCAGCAGCCAAGGGGCCCAGGGGCGAACTGAAGCTTTCTTT
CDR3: CASSQGAQGRTEAFF

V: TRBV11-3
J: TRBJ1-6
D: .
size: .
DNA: TGTGCCAGTTCGAGCTCCTATAATTCACCCCTCCACTTT
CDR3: CASSSSYNSPLHF

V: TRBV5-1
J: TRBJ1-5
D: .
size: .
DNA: TGCGCCAGCAGCCTGGACAGCTTCAATCAGCCCCAGCATTTT
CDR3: CASSLDSFNQPQHF

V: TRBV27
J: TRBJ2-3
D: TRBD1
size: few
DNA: TGTGCCAGCAGCCTAGCTTATACAGGGGGCCTGCAGTATTTT
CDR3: CASSLAYTGGLQYF

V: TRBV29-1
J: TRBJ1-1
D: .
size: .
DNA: TGCAGCGTCTTCGGACAGATGAACACTGAAGCTTTCTTT
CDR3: CSVFGQMNTEAFF

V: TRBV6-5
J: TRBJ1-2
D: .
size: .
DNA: TGTGCCAGCAGTTACGAGGGAGACTATGGCTACACCTTC
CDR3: CASSYEGDYGYTF

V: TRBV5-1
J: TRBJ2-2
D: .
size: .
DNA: TGCGCCAGCAGCTTGGAGGGCCAGGGTTACACCGGGGAGCTGTTTTTT
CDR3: CASSLEGQGYTGELFF

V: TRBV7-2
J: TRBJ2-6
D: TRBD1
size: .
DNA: TGTGCCAGCAGCTTAACCGGGACAGGGATGGCTGGGGCCAACGTCCTGACTTTC
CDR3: CASSLTGTGMAGANVLTF

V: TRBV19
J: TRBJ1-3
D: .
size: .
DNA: TGTGCCAGTAGTACAGGGACTGGAAACACCATATATTTT
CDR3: CASSTGTGNTIYF

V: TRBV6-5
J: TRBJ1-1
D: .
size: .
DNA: TGTGCCAGCAGTGACTCGTTTGAAGCTTTCTTT
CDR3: CASSDSFEAFF

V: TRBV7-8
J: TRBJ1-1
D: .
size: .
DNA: TGTGCCAGCAGCTTAGTCCAGTCTACTGAAGCTTTCTTT
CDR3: CASSLVQSTEAFF

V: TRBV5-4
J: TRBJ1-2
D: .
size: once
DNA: TGTGCCAGCAGCTCCCGGGACACCGGCTACACCTTC
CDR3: CASSSRDTGYTF

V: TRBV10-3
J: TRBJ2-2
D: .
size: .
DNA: TGTGCCCTCGGGGGGAACACCGGGGAGCTGTTTTTT
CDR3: CALGGNTGELFF

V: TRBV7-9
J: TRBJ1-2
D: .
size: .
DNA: TGTGCCAGCGCCGGGCTCTCTCTCTTTAACTATGGCTACACCTTC
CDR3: CASAGLSLFNYGYTF

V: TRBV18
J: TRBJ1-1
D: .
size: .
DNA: TGTGCCAGCTCACCACGCGTAGGGGGTCATACGAACACTGAAGCTTTCTTT
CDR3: CASSPRVGGHTNTEAFF

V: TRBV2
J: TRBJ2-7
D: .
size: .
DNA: TGTGCCAGCAGTGTTGCGGCCGTCTACGAGCAGTACTTC
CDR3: CASSVAAVYEQYF

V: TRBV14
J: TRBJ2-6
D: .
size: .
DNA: TGTGCCAGCAGCCAGCCAGCGGCCAACGTCCTGACTTTC
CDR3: CASSQPAANVLTF

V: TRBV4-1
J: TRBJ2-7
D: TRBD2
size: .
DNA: TGCGCCAGCAGTGGGGGGGAGTCACCAACCTACGAGCAGTACTTC
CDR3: CASSGGESPTYEQYF

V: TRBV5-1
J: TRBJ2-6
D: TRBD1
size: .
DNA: TGCGCCAGCAGCCTGACAGGGGTGGACAACGTCCTGACTTTC
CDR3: CASSLTGVDNVLTF

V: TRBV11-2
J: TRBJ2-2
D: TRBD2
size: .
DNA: TGTGCCAGCAAAAAAGGACTAGCCGGGGCCGGGGAGCTGTTTTTT
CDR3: CASKKGLAGAGELFF

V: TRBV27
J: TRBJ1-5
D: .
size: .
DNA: TGTGCCAGCAGCCCGCGTCGACAGCTTAGCAATCAGCCCCAGCATTTT
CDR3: CASSPRRQLSNQPQHF

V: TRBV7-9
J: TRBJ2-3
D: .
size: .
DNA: TGTGCCAGCAGCTTAGTTACCCCTCCCAAACGGTCTCATACGCAGTATTTT
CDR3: CASSLVTPPKRSHTQYF

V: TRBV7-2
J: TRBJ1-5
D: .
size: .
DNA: TGTGCCAGCAGCTTAGTCGGCTTGGGTCAGCCCCAGCATTTT
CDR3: CASSLVGLGQPQHF

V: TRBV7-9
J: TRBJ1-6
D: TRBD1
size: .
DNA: TGTGCCAGCAGCTCCTGGCCGGGACAGAGAAATTCACCCCTCCACTTT
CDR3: CASSSWPGQRNSPLHF

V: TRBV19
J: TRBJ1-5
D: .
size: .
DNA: TGTGCCAGTAGCCGACCAGAGAAATCAGGGCCCCAGCATTTT
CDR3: CASSRPEKSGPQHF

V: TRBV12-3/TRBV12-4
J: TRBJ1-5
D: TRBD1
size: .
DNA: TGTGCCAGCAGCGGGCAGGGGGGGCCCCAGCATTTT
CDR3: CASSGQGGPQHF

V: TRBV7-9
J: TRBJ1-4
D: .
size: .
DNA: TGTGCCAGCAGAATGGCTAGTGGTGAAAAACTGTTTTTT
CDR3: CASRMASGEKLFF

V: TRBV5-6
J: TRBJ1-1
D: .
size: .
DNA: TGTGCCAGCAGCTTGGGCAGCCTTGAAGCTTTCTTT
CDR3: CASSLGSLEAFF

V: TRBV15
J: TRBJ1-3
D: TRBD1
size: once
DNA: TGTGCCACCAGCAAAGACAGGGTAATCTCTGGAAACACCATATATTTT
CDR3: CATSKDRVISGNTIYF

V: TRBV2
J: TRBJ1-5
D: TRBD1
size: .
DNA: TGTGCCAGCAGTGAAGACAGGGGGAGCAATCAGCCCCAGCATTTT
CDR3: CASSEDRGSNQPQHF

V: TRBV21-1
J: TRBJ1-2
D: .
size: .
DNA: TGTGCCAGCAGCAAAAATCCGGACAGGCCTTATGGCTACACCTTC
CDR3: CASSKNPDRPYGYTF

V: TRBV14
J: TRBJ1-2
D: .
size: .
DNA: TGTGCCAGCAGCCGACGGCTTAATCTCGGAGCCTATGGCTACACCTTC
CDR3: CASSRRLNLGAYGYTF

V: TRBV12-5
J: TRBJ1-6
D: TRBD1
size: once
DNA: TGTGCTACCCAGGGACAGTATAATTCACCCCTCCACTTT
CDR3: CATQGQYNSPLHF

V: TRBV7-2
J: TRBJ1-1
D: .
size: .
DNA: TGTGCCAGCAGCTACAGGGTCGATGGAGGAGCTTTCTTT
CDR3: CASSYRVDGGAFF

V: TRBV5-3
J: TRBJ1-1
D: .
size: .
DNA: TGTGCCAGAAGCCCGCTGAGGGATAGGCTCGGCACTGAAGCTTTCTTT
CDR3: CARSPLRDRLGTEAFF

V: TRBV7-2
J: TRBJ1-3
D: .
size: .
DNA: TGTGCCAGCAGCTTGGCGGGGGGAAACACCATATATTTT
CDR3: CASSLAGGNTIYF

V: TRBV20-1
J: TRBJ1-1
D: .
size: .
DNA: TGCAGTGCTAGAGGGGGGTCTGAAGCTTTCTTT
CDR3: CSARGGSEAFF

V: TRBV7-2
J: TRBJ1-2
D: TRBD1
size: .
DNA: TGTGCCAGCAGCTCAGAGAGGGGGCATGGCTACACCTTC
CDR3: CASSSERGHGYTF

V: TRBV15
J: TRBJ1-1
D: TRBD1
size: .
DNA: TGTGCCACCAGCAGAGCGGACAGGTACGGGACTGAAGCTTTCTTT
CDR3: CATSRADRYGTEAFF

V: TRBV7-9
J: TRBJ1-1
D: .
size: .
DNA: TGTGCCAGCAGCCGGAGTGAGGGGGGGCTAGCTTTCTTT
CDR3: CASSRSEGGLAFF

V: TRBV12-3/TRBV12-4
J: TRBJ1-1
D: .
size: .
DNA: TGTGCCAGCAGCCGACAAGGGAACACTGAAGCTTTCTTT
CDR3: CASSRQGNTEAFF

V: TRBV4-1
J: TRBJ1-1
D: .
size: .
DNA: TGCGCCAGCAGCCAAGATAAATGGCAGAAAGGTGCGAACACTGAAGCTTTCTTT
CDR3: CASSQDKWQKGANTEAFF

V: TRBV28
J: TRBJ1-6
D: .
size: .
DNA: TGTGCCAGCAGCCAGACAGGAGGAGGAACACCCCTCCACTTT
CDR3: CASSQTGGGTPLHF

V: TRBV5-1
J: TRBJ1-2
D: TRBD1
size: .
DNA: TGCGCCAGCAGCTTAGTACAGGGGTTTGATGGCTACACCTTC
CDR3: CASSLVQGFDGYTF

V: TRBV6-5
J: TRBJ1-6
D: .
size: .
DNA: TGTGCCAGCAGCTCGGGAGTCTATAATTCACCCCTCCACTTT
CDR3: CASSSGVYNSPLHF

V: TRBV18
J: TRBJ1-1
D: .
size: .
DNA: TGTGCCAGCTCCCCGACGAACACTGAAGCTTTCTTT
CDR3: CASSPTNTEAFF

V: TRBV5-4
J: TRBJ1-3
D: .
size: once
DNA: TGTGCCAGCAGCTTTGGGACGGGAAACACCATATATTTT
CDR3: CASSFGTGNTIYF

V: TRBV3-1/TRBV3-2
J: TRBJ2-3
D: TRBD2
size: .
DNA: TGTGCCAGCAGCACTAGCGGGGGGGCGAGTACGCAGTATTTT
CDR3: CASSTSGGASTQYF

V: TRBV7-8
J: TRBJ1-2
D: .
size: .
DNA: TGTGCCAGCAGCTTCTCAGGGCACTATGGCTACACCTTC
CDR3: CASSFSGHYGYTF

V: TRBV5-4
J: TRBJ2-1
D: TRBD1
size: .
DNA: TGTGCCACCCGGGACGAGGGGGCCAATGAGCAGTTCTTC
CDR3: CATRDEGANEQFF